This note documents a single T cell receptor (beta chain) sequence. The sample is drawn from a study of blood T cell repertoires in COVID-19. Study-level background: Researchers got acute and convalescent COVID-19 samples from the United States, Italy and Spain. PBMCs, B-cell-depleted T cells, or T cells provided the cDNA or gDNA that made up the material.

Original methodology: Estimates of nucleated cell counts were drawn from the amplification of reference gene primers. Profiling relied on immunoSEQ multiplex PCR, and the TCRdb table lists in-frame clones only, not all of them. V, J and clone size are those of that table, while D and trimming were read from the DNA. The sample shows fewer than 65,000 clones, 80% to 90% of them seen only once. Trimming at V came to 0 bases and at J to 6 bases, leaving 2 bases not matched to a gene. The CDR3 is made up of 16 amino acids. Germline V gives CDR1 LGHNA, CDR2 YNFKEQ. This clonotype was obtained from a woman aged 55-69 years with COVID-19, enrolled during active disease. The sample taken for sequencing was peripheral blood. The rearrangement joins TRBV4-2 to TRBJ2-1; 13 nucleotides agree with TRBD2. The CDR3 spells CASSQDWTSGSNEQFF. The CDR3 DNA sequence: TGTGCCAGCAGCCAAGATTGGACTAGCGGGAGCAATGAGCAGTTCTTC.